This T cell receptor (beta chain) appears in the sequencing data of a study of T cell responses to AZD1222 COVID-19 vaccine. Generated by immunoSEQ multiplex PCR, the TCRdb table keeps only in-frame clones and is missing some. Of about 59,000 clones in the sample, roughly 89% are singletons; the top ten hold 6.1%. CDR1 is SGHAT and CDR2 is FQNNGV in the germline V gene. Germline trimming cut 4 bases from V and 3 bases from J; bases unmatched to any gene: 10. CDR3 length: 16 residues. This specimen consisted of peripheral blood, obtained 28 days after the second AZD1222 dose. This TCR was recovered from an adult who received the AZD1222 COVID-19 vaccine. J is TRBJ2-3 and V is TRBV11-2, with TRBD2 identical over 7 bases. The CDR3 loop is CASSSHGLGETDTQYF. The DNA of the CDR3 is TGTGCCAGCAGCTCCCATGGACTAGGAGAGACAGATACGCAGTATTTT.